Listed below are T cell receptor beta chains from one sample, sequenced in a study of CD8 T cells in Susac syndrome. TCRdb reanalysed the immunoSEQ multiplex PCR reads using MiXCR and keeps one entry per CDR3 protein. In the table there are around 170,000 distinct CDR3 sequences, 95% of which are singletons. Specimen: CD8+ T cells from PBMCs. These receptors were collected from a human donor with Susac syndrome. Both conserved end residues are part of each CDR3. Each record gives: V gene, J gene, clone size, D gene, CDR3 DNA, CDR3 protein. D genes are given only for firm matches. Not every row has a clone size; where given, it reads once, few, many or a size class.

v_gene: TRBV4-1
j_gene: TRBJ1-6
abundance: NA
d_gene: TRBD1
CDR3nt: TGCGCCAGCAGCCCAATTGGGACAGACTATAATTCACCCCTCCACTTT
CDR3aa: CASSPIGTDYNSPLHF

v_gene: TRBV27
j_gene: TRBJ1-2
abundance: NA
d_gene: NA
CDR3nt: TGTGCCAGCAGCCCGGACAGTGTTAACTATGGCTACACCTTC
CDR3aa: CASSPDSVNYGYTF

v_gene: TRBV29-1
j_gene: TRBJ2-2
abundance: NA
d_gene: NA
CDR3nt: TGCAGCGTTGAATTCCAAGGGTTGCAGGGTAACACCGGGGAGCTGTTTTTT
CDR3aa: CSVEFQGLQGNTGELFF

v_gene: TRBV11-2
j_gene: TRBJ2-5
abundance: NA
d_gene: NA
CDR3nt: TGTGCCAGCAGCCCAGACAGAAACCAAGAGACCCAGTACTTC
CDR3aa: CASSPDRNQETQYF

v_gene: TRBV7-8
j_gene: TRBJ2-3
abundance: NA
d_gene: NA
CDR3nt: TGTGCCAGCAGCTCCTTAGGGGGAATTTTCGCAGATACGCAGTATTTT
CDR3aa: CASSSLGGIFADTQYF

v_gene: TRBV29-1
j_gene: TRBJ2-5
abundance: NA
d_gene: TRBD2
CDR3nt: TGCAGCGTACCTAGGGGACTAGCGGATCAAGAGACCCAGTACTTC
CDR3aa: CSVPRGLADQETQYF

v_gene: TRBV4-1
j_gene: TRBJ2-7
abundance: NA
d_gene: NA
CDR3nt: TGCGCCAGCAGCCAAGATTTGGCTACGACGGGCTACGAGCAGTACTTC
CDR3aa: CASSQDLATTGYEQYF

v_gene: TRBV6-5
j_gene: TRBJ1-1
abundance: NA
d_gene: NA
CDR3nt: TGTGCCAGCAGTGTTAGTCCGGGGATCACTGAAGCTTTCTTT
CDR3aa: CASSVSPGITEAFF

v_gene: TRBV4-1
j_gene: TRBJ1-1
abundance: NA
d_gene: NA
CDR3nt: TGCGCCAGCAGCCAAATGGGAGGAATGAACACTGAAGCTTTCTTT
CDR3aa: CASSQMGGMNTEAFF

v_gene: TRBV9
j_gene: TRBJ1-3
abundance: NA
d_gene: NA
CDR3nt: TGTGCCAGCAGCGTAGCTGACAGCCACTCTGGAAACACCATATATTTT
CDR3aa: CASSVADSHSGNTIYF

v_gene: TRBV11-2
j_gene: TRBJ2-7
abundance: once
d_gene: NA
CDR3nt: TGTGCCAGCAGCTTAGCCCCAGCAGGGGCCGGCTCCTACGAGCAGTACTTC
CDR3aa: CASSLAPAGAGSYEQYF

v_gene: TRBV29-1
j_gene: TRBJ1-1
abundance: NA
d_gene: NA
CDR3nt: TGCAGCGTCATGGGACGGATGAACACTGAAGCTTTCTTT
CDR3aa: CSVMGRMNTEAFF

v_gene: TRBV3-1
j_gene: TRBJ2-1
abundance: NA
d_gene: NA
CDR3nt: TGTGCCAGCAGCCCCGCCATGGACAATGAGCAGTTCTTC
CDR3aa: CASSPAMDNEQFF